This T cell receptor beta chain is from a study of blood T cell repertoires in COVID-19. The repertoire was sequenced with immunoSEQ multiplex PCR; TCRdb's copy has only in-frame clones and lacks some. Of 300,000 to 400,000 clones listed, approximately 88% are singletons. Those enrolled in Seattle joined during active infection and were followed longitudinally afterward. CDR1 and CDR2 (germline): MNHEY, SVGAGI. The V gene lost 6 bases and the J gene lost 1 base, with 7 bases spanning the gap. The CDR3 covers 13 residues. This chain joins TRBV6-5 and TRBJ1-5; no clear D gene. This TCR was sampled from a woman in her thirties with COVID-19, enrolled during active disease. Sequencing input: peripheral blood. CDR3 coding DNA: TGTGCCAGCAGGGGCGGGAGCAATCAGCCCCAGCATTTT. Its protein is CASRGGSNQPQHF.